This paragraph covers one T cell receptor (beta chain) sequence. This CDR3 region has 15 residues. Germline CDR1 and CDR2: MDHEN and SYDVKM. The V gene lost 4 bases and the J gene lost 6 bases, with 16 bases spanning the gap. These data are taken from a study of blood T cell repertoires in COVID-19. Overall study: Collection of acute and convalescent COVID-19 samples took place in the United States, Italy and Spain.

Sequencing used immunoSEQ multiplex PCR; TCRdb keeps in-frame clones, though not all of them. The data hold under 150,000 clones, with around 79% observed a single time. The specimen sequenced was PBMCs or T cells enriched from blood (not recorded which). This sequence joins TRBV28 and TRBJ1-3; perhaps TRBD1 as D (6 bases). The clonotype originates from a woman in her 50s who had recovered from COVID-19. The CDR3 nucleotides read TGTGCCAGCAGTTGGTCCGGGACACGAGAAAACACCATATATTTT. It yields the protein CASSWSGTRENTIYF.